The entry below gives a single TCR beta chain sequence along with its context. This record belongs to a study of blood T cell repertoires in COVID-19. On the study more broadly: The study drew acute and convalescent COVID-19 samples from the United States, Italy and Spain.

The CDR3 length is 16 residues. Trimming removed 5 bases from V and 6 bases from J; junction bases left unmatched: 13. Germline V gives CDR1 SGHAT, CDR2 FQNNGV. Libraries were prepared by immunoSEQ multiplex PCR; TCRdb keeps only in-frame clonotypes and omits some of them. The sample has about 89,000 clones; 90% to 95% are singletons. The gene calls are TRBV11-2 and TRBJ2-7, with 10 positions matching TRBD2. Sequences were obtained from peripheral blood. This receptor was obtained from a human donor with active COVID-19. The donor label of this sample is uncertain. This CDR3 reads CASSTPPWPSGGEQYF. CDR3 in DNA: TGTGCCAGCAGCACCCCCCCATGGCCTAGCGGGGGCGAGCAGTACTTC.